One sample yielded the 28 T cell receptor beta chains listed below, sequenced in a study of Ad26.COV2.S vaccination and SARS-CoV-2 variants. This sample's treatment: approximately 18 received Ad26.COV2.S at low or high dose, single or two shots; about 5 received placebo; per-sample allocation not given. The study sampled participants on day 63 after the first vaccine or placebo injection. TCRdb's copy holds only in-frame clones and misses some; the assay was immunoSEQ multiplex PCR. The sample consists of approximately 300,000 clones, around 85% of them appearing once. The starting material was peripheral blood, obtained in a trial of Ad26.COV2.S vaccine versus placebo. These receptors came from a person between 18 and 59 years old who received the Ad26.COV2.S COVID-19 vaccine or a placebo.

V gene TRBV18 combines with J gene TRBJ1-1; maybe TRBD1 (6 bases). This CDR3 spans 15 amino acids. Per germline, CDR1 KGHSH and CDR2 LQKENI. The V gene lost 4 bases and the J gene lost 0 bases, with 12 bases spanning the gap. CDR3 protein: CASSLGQLMNTEAFF. In DNA form, the CDR3 reads TGTGCCAGCTCACTTGGACAGCTCATGAACACTGAAGCTTTCTTT.

This chain connects TRBV7-2 to TRBJ1-5; a possible D gene is TRBD1 (6 bases). The CDR3 loop spans 15 amino acids. Germline V gene lookup returns CDR1 SGHTA and CDR2 FQGNSA. The V end lost 6 bases, the J end lost 2 bases, and 14 bases lay between the germline ends. CDR3 in DNA: TGTGCCAGCAGGTCAAGGGGGGGAGGCAATCAGCCCCAGCATTTT. This gives the protein CASRSRGGGNQPQHF.

V gene TRBV7-9 combines with J gene TRBJ1-3; D unresolved. This CDR3 region has 15 residues. The ends were cut back, 5 bases at V and 0 bases at J, with 11 bases in the middle. Germline-derived CDR1 and CDR2 are SEHNR and FQNEAQ (reference sequence). The CDR3 DNA sequence: TGTGCCAGCAGCATTACGGGCAGCTCTGGAAACACCATATATTTT. Protein: CASSITGSSGNTIYF. The variable domain in full, completed from reference TRBV7-9 and TRBJ1-3, reads DTGVSQNPRHKITKRGQNVTFRCDPISEHNRLYWYRQTLGQGPEFLTYFQNEAQLEKSRLLSDRFSAERPKGSFSTLEIQRTEQGDSAMYLCASSITGSSGNTIYFGEGSWLTVV.

The V gene is TRBV6-5, the J gene TRBJ1-2; D is unclear. CDR1 and CDR2 from the germline V gene are MNHEY and SVGAGI. The CDR3 covers 13 residues. V was pared by 3 bases and J by 6 bases, with 11 bases between. The CDR3 spells CASSYKIYDGYTF. DNA of the CDR3: TGTGCCAGCAGTTATAAAATTTATGATGGCTACACCTTC.

This chain links TRBV3-1 (or the pseudogene TRBV3-2) with TRBJ2-5; 9 nucleotides align to TRBD2. The V segment lost 7 bases and the J segment 6 bases; nucleotides outside the gene matches: 12. This CDR3 is built from 15 residues. Per germline, CDR1 LGHDT and CDR2 YNNKEL (reference sequence). CDR3 region: CASTPGLAPGKTQYF. The CDR3 DNA follows: TGTGCCAGCACCCCGGGACTAGCCCCGGGAAAGACCCAGTACTTC.

The V gene is TRBV2, the J gene TRBJ2-7, with no clear D. The CDR3 is made up of 15 amino acids. Trimming left V 3 bases short and J 3 bases short, with 15 bases between. Germline values: CDR1 SNHLY, CDR2 FYNNEI. DNA of the CDR3: TGTGCCAGCAGTGAGCACAAAATCTTGGGCTACGAGCAGTACTTC. As protein: CASSEHKILGYEQYF.

The rearrangement links TRBV25-1 to TRBJ1-2; TRBD1 aligns across 7 bases. V lost 3 bases to trimming and J lost 5 bases; unmatched junction nucleotides: 9. This CDR3 comprises 15 residues. Germline V CDR1 and CDR2: MGHDK, SYGVNS. Written as DNA, the CDR3 is TGTGCCAGCAGTGATCCCGGGACAGTTGGATATGGCTACACCTTC. This encodes CASSDPGTVGYGYTF.

Concerning this clone: Its ends do not fully match the called genes, so a read error is possible. The chain joins TRBV6-5 to TRBJ1-4; D is undetermined. Germline V CDR1 and CDR2: MNHEY, SVGAGI. There are 15 residues in the CDR3. This CDR3 is CASNYTAVGGEKLFF. The DNA for the CDR3 is TGTGCCAGCAATTACACAGCAGTAGGAGGGGAAAAACTGTTTTTT.

The chain couples TRBV5-6 to TRBJ1-1, with D possibly matching TRBD1 (5 bases). The V and J ends lost 4 bases and 5 bases respectively, with 15 bases between them. This CDR3 is built from 14 residues. Germline assignment: CDR1 SGHDT and CDR2 YYEEEE. CDR3 DNA sequence: TGTGCCAGCAGCCTCCGAGGGCCAGGGACTGAAGCTTTCTTT. Its protein product is CASSLRGPGTEAFF. Looking up the rest from reference TRBV5-6 and TRBJ1-1 gives the full variable domain: DAGVTQSPTHLIKTRGQQVTLRCSPKSGHDTVSWYQQALGQGPQFIFQYYEEEERQRGNFPDRFSGHQFPNYSSELNVNALLLGDSALYLCASSLRGPGTEAFFGQGTRLTVV.

This clone was counted once. This chain uses TRBV27 with TRBJ2-5; TRBD1 matches at 8 bases. CDR3 length equals 14 residues. The trim removed 7 bases at V and 9 bases at J, leaving 13 bases unmatched. CDR1 MNHEY and CDR2 SMNVEV come from the germline V gene (reference sequence). The CDR3 nucleotides are TGTGCCAGCAAAAGGACAGGGCGGCCGGGGGCCCAGTACTTC. Protein product: CASKRTGRPGAQYF.

The CDR3, as DNA: TGTGCCAGCGCCGGGGCCACTAATGAAAAACTGTTTTTT. Translating it yields CASAGATNEKLFF. V is TRBV7-2 and J is TRBJ1-4; D is perhaps TRBD1 (5 bases). Trimming took off 8 bases at V and 2 bases at J, with 9 bases between the two ends. Germline CDR1 reads SGHTA; CDR2 reads FQGNSA. The CDR3 covers 13 residues.

The V gene is TRBV10-3, the J gene TRBJ1-2; maybe TRBD1 (5 bases). The CDR3 runs to 13 residues. Trimming took 0 bases from V and 8 from J, leaving 10 bases between them. The V gene's germline CDR1 is ENHRY and CDR2 SYGVKD. This CDR3 is CAISESTAKGYTF. CDR3 DNA: TGTGCCATCAGTGAGTCGACAGCGAAGGGCTACACCTTC.

The chain uses TRBV6-1 and TRBJ1-2; D is undetermined. This CDR3 has 14 residues. Between the trimmed V and J ends, which lost 0 bases and 5 bases, there was a span of 10 bases. The germline gives CDR1 MNHNS, CDR2 SASEGT. This chain's CDR3 is CASSEAARKYGYTF. CDR3 sequence (DNA): TGTGCCAGCAGTGAAGCTGCACGGAAATATGGCTACACCTTC.

This sequence joins TRBV5-1 and TRBJ1-4; TRBD1 matches at 11 bases. The junction had 5 bases not matched to a gene; V was cut back by 4 bases and J by 6 bases. This CDR3 contains 15 residues. CDR1 is SGHRS and CDR2 is YFSETQ in the germline V gene. CDR3 nucleotide sequence: TGCGCCAGCAGCCCGGACAGGGGGCCTTATGAAAAACTGTTTTTT. Residues: CASSPDRGPYEKLFF. Looking up the rest from reference TRBV5-1 and TRBJ1-4 gives the full variable domain: KAGVTQTPRYLIKTRGQQVTLSCSPISGHRSVSWYQQTPGQGLQFLFEYFSETQRNKGNFPGRFSGRQFSNSRSEMNVSTLELGDSALYLCASSPDRGPYEKLFFGSGTQLSVL.

This clone appeared a single time. This chain joins TRBV5-4 and TRBJ1-2, with D unclear. Trimming stripped 4 bases from V and 1 base from J, with 11 bases between. Germline assignment: CDR1 SGHNT and CDR2 YYREEE (reference sequence). The CDR3 spans 14 residues. CDR3 sequence reads: CASSPIWGNYGYTF. The CDR3 DNA is TGTGCCAGCAGCCCGATTTGGGGTAACTATGGCTACACCTTC.

The chain links TRBV28 to TRBJ2-2; the D gene is possibly TRBD1 (5 bases). The CDR3 totals 13 residues. V was clipped by 3 bases and J by 6 bases, with 8 bases between them. CDR1 and CDR2 from the germline V gene are MDHEN and SYDVKM. The DNA for the CDR3 is TGTGCCAGCAGTTTTCAGGGTGCCGGGGAGCTGTTTTTT. This codes for CASSFQGAGELFF.

The rearrangement joins TRBV5-1 to TRBJ1-4; TRBD1 agrees at 8 bases. The CDR3 has 15 amino acids. V dropped 4 bases and J dropped 7; count of bases not matched to a gene: 9. The V gene's germline CDR1 is SGHRS and CDR2 YFSETQ. The chain's CDR3 is CASSDPGGSVEKLFF. As DNA, the CDR3 is TGCGCCAGCAGCGACCCAGGGGGCTCGGTTGAAAAACTGTTTTTT.

The chain recombines TRBV9 with TRBJ2-1, with 9 bases identical to TRBD2. After removal of 0 bases from V and 0 bases from J, the junction contained 7 bases not matched to a gene. CDR3 length: 18 amino acids. Germline V gene lookup returns CDR1 SGDLS and CDR2 YYNGEE. Written as DNA, the CDR3 is TGTGCCAGCAGCGTAGCTGCTAGCGGGGCCTTCTCCTACAATGAGCAGTTCTTC. Its translation: CASSVAASGAFSYNEQFF.

In its sample, this clone was seen once. V usage is TRBV5-1 and J usage is TRBJ2-3; D may be TRBD1 or TRBD2 (5 bases each). The CDR3 contains 15 residues. The V end was cut by 4 bases, the J end by 8 bases, with 20 bases between. Germline lookup yields CDR1 SGHRS and CDR2 YFSETQ. The CDR3 DNA reads as TGCGCCAGCAGCGTCGGGACGCCGCCCTCGAGTACGCAGTATTTT. It translates to CASSVGTPPSSTQYF.

This chain connects TRBV19 to TRBJ1-6, with D uncertain. V lost 2 bases to trimming and J lost 10 bases, with 12 bases between them. The CDR3 covers 14 residues. From germline, CDR1 is LNHDA and CDR2 SQIVND (reference sequence). This CDR3 is CASSIRGGSSPLHF. The DNA of the CDR3 is TGTGCCAGTAGTATACGGGGAGGAAGCTCACCCCTCCACTTT.

The genes are TRBV11-1 and TRBJ2-1, with D possibly being TRBD1 or TRBD2 (5 bases each). CDR3 length equals 13 residues. V dropped 4 bases and J dropped 10 bases, with 14 bases sitting between them. Germline assignment: CDR1 SGHAT and CDR2 FQDESV (reference sequence). CDR3 protein: CASSSGRAREQFF. The CDR3 nucleotides are TGTGCCAGCAGCTCGGGACGGGCCCGAGAGCAGTTCTTC. Full variable domain (rest looked up from reference TRBV11-1 and TRBJ2-1): EAEVAQSPRYKITEKSQAVAFWCDPISGHATLYWYRQILGQGPELLVQFQDESVVDDSQLPKDRFSAERLKGVDSTLKIQPAELGDSAMYLCASSSGRAREQFFGPGTRLTVL.

This clone was counted once. The chain links TRBV5-4 to TRBJ2-1; 8 nucleotides agree with TRBD2. The CDR3 sequence is 14 residues long. Germline loops: CDR1 SGHNT, CDR2 YYREEE (reference sequence). V was clipped by 7 bases and J by 5 bases; unmatched bases: 8. CDR3: CASRGSGVHNEQFF. The CDR3 nucleotides are TGTGCCAGCCGTGGTAGCGGGGTCCACAATGAGCAGTTCTTC.

This clone was seen a handful of times. The V gene is TRBV11-2, the J gene TRBJ2-2, with D uncertain. Germline values: CDR1 SGHAT, CDR2 FQNNGV. This CDR3 has 11 residues. Between the trimmed V and J ends, which lost 2 bases and 6 bases, there was a span of 1 base. CDR3 loop: CASSLSGELFF. Written as DNA, the CDR3 is TGTGCCAGCAGCTTATCCGGGGAGCTGTTTTTT. Full variable domain (remainder filled in from reference TRBV11-2 and TRBJ2-2): EAGVAQSPRYKIIEKRQSVAFWCNPISGHATLYWYQQILGQGPKLLIQFQNNGVVDDSQLPKDRFSAERLKGVDSTLKIQPAKLEDSAVYLCASSLSGELFFGEGSRLTVL.

V gene TRBV5-6 combines with J gene TRBJ1-2; 9 nucleotides agree with TRBD1. With V trimmed by 0 bases and J by 6 bases, 3 bases remained unmatched. This CDR3 has 14 residues. Germline V CDR1 and CDR2: SGHDT, YYEEEE. CDR3 loop: CASSLVWTGDGYTF. The CDR3 DNA reads as TGTGCCAGCAGCTTGGTGTGGACAGGGGATGGCTACACCTTC.

The chain joins TRBV30 to TRBJ2-1; TRBD2 aligns across 9 bases. Germline trimming cut 2 bases from V and 7 bases from J; bases unmatched to any gene: 6. This CDR3 region has 14 residues. CDR1 is GTSNPN, CDR2 SVGIG, per germline (reference sequence). CDR3 sequence reads: CAWSYGLAGNEQFF. The CDR3, as DNA: TGTGCCTGGAGTTACGGGCTAGCGGGGAATGAGCAGTTCTTC.

The J gene is TRBJ1-1, the V gene TRBV6-6; D call uncertain. Germline V gives CDR1 MNHNY, CDR2 SVGAGI (reference sequence). V lost 0 bases and J 4 bases, leaving 12 bases between the germline ends. The CDR3 is made up of 15 amino acids. Here the CDR3 reads CASSYSEQVATEAFF. The DNA for the CDR3 is TGTGCCAGCAGTTACTCGGAGCAGGTGGCCACTGAAGCTTTCTTT.

This clone has just one count. This chain links TRBV5-5 with TRBJ1-2; D not certain. V shed 3 bases and J shed 2 bases, with 8 bases lying between them. Germline V gene data show CDR1 as SGHKS and CDR2 as YYEKEE (reference sequence). The CDR3 contains 13 residues. The CDR3 sequence is CASSSQANYGYTF. The DNA for the CDR3 is TGTGCCAGCAGCTCGCAGGCGAACTATGGCTACACCTTC.

This sequence joins TRBV6-6 and TRBJ2-5; tentative D call: TRBD2 (6 bases). CDR3 length equals 12 residues. Germline CDR1 MNHNY, CDR2 SVGAGI (reference sequence). V gave up 10 bases and J gave up 1 base, with 10 bases separating them. The CDR3 protein is CATERAQETQYF. Written as DNA, the CDR3 is TGTGCCACCGAGCGGGCCCAAGAGACCCAGTACTTC.